The entry below describes one T cell receptor beta chain. The sample holds other DNA sequences that translate to the same CDR3. These data are taken from a study of blood T cell repertoires in COVID-19. This CDR3 is built from 13 residues. Germline CDR1 reads LNHDA; CDR2 reads SQIVND (reference sequence). The V and J ends lost 5 bases and 3 bases respectively, with 11 bases between them. Source study methods: It was from reference gene primer amplification that nucleated cell counts were estimated. Sequencing was performed with immunoSEQ multiplex PCR; in TCRdb, only in-frame clones are kept and a portion is missing. V and J calls and clone size are copied from that table; D and trimming were computed from the DNA. The repertoire holds around 250,000 clones, with approximately 90% as singletons. In terms of age and location, participants ranged from roughly 18 to 95 years and lived in about two dozen US areas. Cohort allocation depended upon clinical history that participants reported.

Material for sequencing was PBMCs or T cells enriched from blood (not recorded which). The chain uses TRBV19 and TRBJ2-7, with a tentative D call TRBD1 (6 bases). The TCR comes from a man aged 40-55 years who had been exposed to COVID-19. CDR3 DNA: TGTGCCAGTAGTGAGACCAGGGGCTACGAGCAGTACTTC. Translation gives CASSETRGYEQYF.